Listed below are T cell receptor beta chains from one sample, sequenced in a study of T cells and copy number aberrations in small-cell lung cancer. Clones were read by immunoSEQ multiplex PCR, and TCRdb kept only the in-frame ones, dropping some. The sample records about 2,600 clones, approximately 86% being singletons. The sequenced sample was normal tissue next to the tumor. These TCRs come from a man in his 70s with small cell lung cancer. Both conserved end residues are part of each CDR3. The D gene is left open where the match is weak. Size is stated for part of the rows, as once, few or many counts, or as a class when the clone is expanded.

>TRBV7-6|NA|TRBJ1-3|NA
TGTGCCAGCAGCTTAGCTGGACGCTTTCTATATTTT
CASSLAGRFLYF
>TRBV10-2|NA|TRBJ2-6|NA
TGCGCCAGCAGTGAGTCGCGGCAGGGTCCCAACGTCCTGACTTTC
CASSESRQGPNVLTF
>TRBV18|NA|TRBJ2-3|NA
TGTGCCAGCTCACCACGGACCGGGAGCGATACGCAGTATTTT
CASSPRTGSDTQYF
>TRBV7-7|NA|TRBJ2-7|NA
TGTGCTAGCAGCTTGGAGGGGAGTGGTTCCGAGCAGTACTTC
CASSLEGSGSEQYF
>TRBV7-2|NA|TRBJ2-5|NA
TGTGCCAGCAGCTTAAGTCACAGGGCCCAAGAGACCCAGTACTTC
CASSLSHRAQETQYF
>TRBV5-1|TRBD1|TRBJ1-2|NA
TGCGCCAGCCGCCAGACAGGGCAATATGGCTACACCTTC
CASRQTGQYGYTF
>TRBV5-4|TRBD1|TRBJ2-1|few
TGTGCCAGCAGCTTTAACAGGGGGACCTACAATGAGCAGTTCTTC
CASSFNRGTYNEQFF
>TRBV15|TRBD1|TRBJ1-2|NA
TGTGCCACCAGCAGAGATAAAAGGACAGGGGACCATGGCTACACCTTC
CATSRDKRTGDHGYTF
>TRBV14|NA|TRBJ2-3|NA
TGTGCCAGCAGCCAAGATCTATACGACAGGAGCACAGATACGCAGTATTTT
CASSQDLYDRSTDTQYF
>TRBV28|TRBD2|TRBJ2-5|once
TGTGCCAGCAGTTTATCCCTAGCGGGGGGGCCAAAGACCCAGTACTTC
CASSLSLAGGPKTQYF